The clone carrying this T cell receptor beta chain has only one observation. Its antigen is currently unknown. Germline V lookup: CDR1 SGHRS, CDR2 YFSETQ. Unmatched junction bases numbered 6, after V lost 0 bases and J lost 6 bases. This CDR3 region has 15 residues. The source of the sample is a study of OX40 agonist ivuxolimab in advanced cancers. Study conclusions and caveats: Expanded peripheral T cells had an undetermined antigen specificity.

Sequencing used immunoSEQ multiplex PCR; TCRdb keeps in-frame clones, though not all of them. The table shows more than 30,000 clones, with about nine tenths occurring only once. This clonotype was sampled from an adult with an advanced solid tumor such as melanoma, head and neck, liver or kidney cancer. The rearrangement links TRBV5-1 to TRBJ2-1, with 7 bases lining up with TRBD2. The specimen comprised CD4+ or CD8+ T cells sorted from blood, sampled in a trial of the OX40 agonist ivuxolimab. CDR3 DNA: TGCGCCAGCAGCTTGGAAGGACTAGGCCGCAATGAGCAGTTCTTC. The encoded protein is CASSLEGLGRNEQFF.